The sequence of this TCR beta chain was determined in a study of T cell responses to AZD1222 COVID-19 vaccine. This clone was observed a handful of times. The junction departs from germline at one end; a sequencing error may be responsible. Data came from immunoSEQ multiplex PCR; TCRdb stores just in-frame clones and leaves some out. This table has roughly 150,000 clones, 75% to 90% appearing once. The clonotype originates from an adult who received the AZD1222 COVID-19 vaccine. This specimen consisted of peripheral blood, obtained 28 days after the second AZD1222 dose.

The CDR3 loop is CASSPSTHSYERYF. The CDR3 region has the DNA TGTGCCAGCAGCCCGTCTACCCACTCCTACGAGCGGTACTTC. The chain carries TRBV5-4 and TRBJ2-7; D gene unclear. CDR1 is SGHNT, CDR2 YYREEE, per germline (reference sequence). The CDR3 is 14 residues long.